This T cell receptor beta chain comes out of a study of cytomegalovirus exposure and HLA in healthy donors. Study findings and constraints: A later look showed TCR association rates differing by HLA locus, highest for DRB1 and lowest for HLA-C.

As regards this clone: Antigen: not known.

CDR3 length: 14 amino acids. Germline CDR1 reads SGDLS; CDR2 reads YYNGEE. V was cut by 6 bases and J by 4 bases, with 13 bases left in between. Donors consisted of healthy bone marrow donors. At the time of sampling, donors were nominally healthy, though unrecorded immune exposures were likely. Vbeta (60) and Jbeta (13) primers were used in the PCR. Sequenced by immunoSEQ multiplex PCR; TCRdb stores in-frame clones only, minus some. The data show about 49,000 clones, and the top ten clones hold under 15%. Sequencing was done on a sample of PBMCs. This clonotype originated in a man in his late teens or twenties in good health and CMV-seropositive. This chain uses TRBV9 with TRBJ2-2; D might be TRBD2 (6 bases). CDR3 amino acids: CASNAGWGTGELFF. CDR3 DNA sequence: TGTGCCAGCAATGCGGGGTGGGGCACCGGGGAGCTGTTTTTT.